These 21 T cell receptor beta chains share one sample of origin, sequenced in a study of human T cells and chemical hapten exposure. MiXCR, applied by TCRdb to the RACE reads, yields one record per CDR3 protein. The sample gives around 130,000 distinct CDR3 sequences, 12% of which show up once; roughly 1.4% is in the top ten. Time point reported: patch test 2, 6 weeks after DPC sensitization. Treatment in this sample: therapeutic diphenylcyclopropenone sensitization with weekly scalp DPC. The specimen was whole blood, collected in connection with sensitization to the hapten diphenylcyclopropenone (DPC). The source of these receptors is a woman between 45 and 60 years old with alopecia areata. Some clones in this sample may be carry-over from other donors' samples.

This clonotype was observed at least ten times. The chain uses TRBV2 and TRBJ2-1; 9 bases match TRBD2. The junction had 9 bases not matched to a gene; V was cut back by 8 bases and J by 4 bases. CDR1 is SNHLY and CDR2 is FYNNEI in the germline V gene. This CDR3 has 15 amino acids. The CDR3 sequence: CASSLEREAYNEQFF. The CDR3 DNA sequence: TGTGCCAGCTCTCTGGAGCGGGAGGCATACAATGAGCAGTTCTTC. Full variable domain (remainder filled in from reference TRBV2 and TRBJ2-1): EPEVTQTPSHQVTQMGQEVILRCVPISNHLYFYWYRQILGQKVEFLVSFYNNEISEKSEIFDDQFSVERPDGSNFTLKIRSTKLEDSAMYFCASSLEREAYNEQFFGPGTRLTVL.

The gene calls are TRBV12-3 or TRBV12-4 and TRBJ1-2, with 7 bases matching TRBD1. V was pared by 2 bases and J by 8 bases, with 5 bases of the junction left unmatched. The CDR3 spans 13 residues. The CDR3 DNA sequence: TGTGCCAGCAGTTTACTTGAGGGGGCCGGCTACACCTTC. Its translation is CASSLLEGAGYTF.

V is TRBV5-5 and J is TRBJ2-3; D may be TRBD2 (5 bases). CDR1 is SGHKS, CDR2 YYEKEE, per germline (reference sequence). This CDR3 spans 14 amino acids. The germline V and J ends were trimmed by 3 bases and 4 bases, with 12 bases remaining between them. The chain's CDR3 is CASSSGYLADTQYF. CDR3 coding DNA: TGTGCCAGCAGCTCGGGGTATCTGGCAGATACGCAGTATTTT.

This clonotype was seen only a few times. The V gene is TRBV5-4, the J gene TRBJ2-3; possible D gene TRBD1, 6 bases. The V gene's germline CDR1 is SGHNT and CDR2 YYREEE (reference sequence). The CDR3 extends over 15 amino acids. Trimming pared 3 bases from V and 7 bases from J, leaving 18 bases between. Here the CDR3 DNA reads TGTGCCAGCAGCTCCGGAAACGCGAGGGACAATACGCAGTATTTT. This gives the protein CASSSGNARDNTQYF.

The CDR3 loop is CASSFRGDQPQHF. CDR3 in DNA: TGTGCCAGCAGTTTTAGGGGGGATCAGCCCCAGCATTTT. The chain couples TRBV12-3 or TRBV12-4 to TRBJ1-5; tentative D call: TRBD1 (6 bases). V was trimmed by 3 bases and J by 5 bases, leaving 8 bases between them. The CDR3 is 13 amino acids.

This chain connects TRBV11-3 to TRBJ2-7; D uncertain. The CDR3 is 13 residues long. Trimming shortened V by 3 bases and J by 1 base, and 7 bases separated the two germline ends. Germline V gene lookup returns CDR1 SGHNT and CDR2 YENEEA. The CDR3 here is CASSFDQSYEQYF. The CDR3 DNA reads as TGTGCCAGCAGCTTTGACCAGTCCTACGAGCAGTACTTC. Combining the CDR3 with reference TRBV11-3 and TRBJ2-7 gives the whole variable domain EAGVVQSPRYKIIEKKQPVAFWCNPISGHNTLYWYLQNLGQGPELLIRYENEEAVDDSQLPKDRFSAERLKGVDSTLKIQPAELGDSAVYLCASSFDQSYEQYFGPGTRLTVT.

Remarks on this clonotype: An end of the junction differs from the germline gene, which may be a read error. V and J are TRBV5-4 and TRBJ2-2, with D tentatively TRBD2 (5 bases). The germline gives CDR1 SGHNT, CDR2 YYREEE (reference sequence). The CDR3 has 13 amino acids. The chain's CDR3 is CASSLGLAGELLF. CDR3 DNA: TGTGCCAGCAGCCTGGGGTTAGCCGGGGAGCTGCTTTTT.

V gene TRBV9 combines with J gene TRBJ1-1; no clear D. V was shortened by 1 base and J by 0 bases, with 4 bases between the two germline ends. CDR1 is SGDLS and CDR2 is YYNGEE in the germline V gene. The CDR3 totals 13 residues. CDR3 sequence reads: CASSVSVNTEAFF. The CDR3 bases are TGTGCCAGCAGCGTATCCGTGAACACTGAAGCTTTCTTT.

The chain joins TRBV28 to TRBJ1-1; D remains ambiguous. Germline CDR1 is MDHEN and CDR2 is SYDVKM. The V end lost 6 bases, the J end lost 3 bases, and 8 bases lay between the germline ends. The CDR3 loop spans 12 amino acids. The CDR3 loop is CASSSLHTEAFF. The CDR3 nucleotides read TGTGCCAGCAGCAGCTTACACACTGAAGCTTTCTTT.

This clonotype was seen at least ten times. The chain combines TRBV21-1 with TRBJ1-5; the DNA was not used to check the table's D call, TRBD1. TRBV21-1 is termed a pseudogene. CDR3 size: 14 residues. The CDR3, as DNA: TGTGCCAGCAGCGCCCCTGGGGGGTTGCAGCCCCAGCATTTT. This codes for CASSAPGGLQPQHF.

The chain couples TRBV6-4 to TRBJ2-1; tentative D call: TRBD2 (6 bases). The CDR3 contains 15 residues. From germline, CDR1 is MRHNA and CDR2 SNTAGT. V dropped 2 bases and J dropped 4 bases, with 12 bases sitting between them. CDR3: CASSDRGTPYNEQFF. The CDR3, as DNA: TGTGCCAGCAGTGACCGGGGGACGCCATACAATGAGCAGTTCTTC.

The gene calls are TRBV11-2 and TRBJ2-3; no definite D call. CDR1 is SGHAT, CDR2 FQNNGV, per germline. The CDR3 runs 15 residues. V was clipped by 0 bases and J by 1 base, with 8 bases between them. This CDR3 reads CASSLDDGRTDTQYF. Written as DNA, the CDR3 is TGTGCCAGCAGCTTAGATGACGGCCGCACAGATACGCAGTATTTT.

The table lists this clonotype with many counts. V gene TRBV29-1 combines with J gene TRBJ1-3; maybe TRBD1 (5 bases). V lost 6 bases and J lost 0, with 9 bases in between. Germline V lookup: CDR1 SQVTM, CDR2 ANQGSEA. The CDR3 covers 13 residues. The CDR3 DNA reads as TGCAGCGTCGGGACCAACTCTGGAAACACCATATATTTT. It is translated as CSVGTNSGNTIYF.

There are many counts of this clonotype. The chain couples TRBV21-1 to TRBJ1-1; TRBD1, as called in the table, went unchecked against the DNA. TRBV21-1 is a recognized pseudogene. This CDR3 has 15 residues. The CDR3 region has the DNA TGTGCCAGCAGCAAAGCGCTTGGGCGTGACACTGAAGCTTTCTTT. This translates into CASSKALGRDTEAFF.

This clonotype was counted many times. The chain has TRBV6-4 and TRBJ2-6, with D perhaps matching TRBD1 (6 bases). CDR3 size: 15 residues. Trimming shortened V by 6 bases and J by 2 bases, and 11 bases separated the two germline ends. Germline V gene data show CDR1 as MRHNA and CDR2 as SNTAGT. CDR3 in DNA: TGTGCCAGCAGCAGCACAGGGACTGGGGCCAACGTCCTGACTTTC. Encoded protein: CASSSTGTGANVLTF.

This clonotype was detected ten times or more. The gene calls are TRBV5-1 and TRBJ2-2, with D uncertain. Germline-derived CDR1 and CDR2 are SGHRS and YFSETQ. The V and J ends lost 1 base and 3 bases respectively, with 4 bases between them. The CDR3 is 13 residues long. CDR3 DNA sequence: TGCGCCAGCAGCTTGCAGGACACCGGGGAGCTGTTTTTT. The encoded protein is CASSLQDTGELFF.

The DNA for the CDR3 is TGTGCCAGCAGTCCCCCCCCCCGACATACAGATACGCAGTATTTT. Protein sequence: CASSPPPRHTDTQYF. The rearrangement links TRBV27 to TRBJ2-3, with unresolved D. The V gene's germline CDR1 is MNHEY and CDR2 SMNVEV (reference sequence). The ends were cut back, 5 bases at V and 3 bases at J, with 15 bases in the middle. The CDR3 loop spans 15 amino acids.

Here the CDR3 reads CASTPYLSGANVLTF. In DNA, the CDR3 is TGTGCCAGCACTCCGTACCTCTCTGGGGCCAACGTCCTGACTTTC. The chain employs TRBV6-6 and TRBJ2-6; D call uncertain. CDR3 size: 15 residues. Germline V gene sequence: CDR1 MNHNY, CDR2 SVGAGI (reference sequence). V gave up 7 bases and J gave up 0 bases, with 10 bases separating them.

This clonotype was counted a few times. The rearrangement links TRBV5-6 to TRBJ1-1; D is undetermined. Germline V gene sequence: CDR1 SGHDT, CDR2 YYEEEE. The CDR3 loop spans 13 amino acids. V was clipped by 0 bases and J by 4 bases, with 7 bases between them. This chain's CDR3 is CASSLGGFTEAFF. The CDR3 DNA sequence: TGTGCCAGCAGCTTGGGTGGATTCACTGAAGCTTTCTTT.

This clonotype was detected ten times or more. The chain uses TRBV2 and TRBJ2-7; TRBD1 might be the D (5 bases). The V gene's germline CDR1 is SNHLY and CDR2 FYNNEI. Trimming shortened V by 7 bases and J by 7 bases, and 14 bases separated the two germline ends. The CDR3 runs 12 residues. This CDR3 is CASTPRPGEQYF. CDR3 DNA: TGTGCCAGCACCCCCCGTCCAGGGGAGCAGTACTTC.

The chain employs TRBV29-1 and TRBJ2-6; D gene unclear. CDR1 is SQVTM and CDR2 is ANQGSEA in the germline V gene. There are 14 residues in the CDR3. V was clipped by 3 bases and J by 0 bases, with 6 bases between them. DNA of the CDR3: TGCAGCGTTGAGGCGAGCTCTGGGGCCAACGTCCTGACTTTC. It is translated as CSVEASSGANVLTF. Combining the CDR3 with reference TRBV29-1 and TRBJ2-6 gives the whole variable domain SAVISQKPSRDICQRGTSLTIQCQVDSQVTMMFWYRQQPGQSLTLIATANQGSEATYESGFVIDKFPISRPNLTFSTLTVSNMSPEDSSIYLCSVEASSGANVLTFGAGSRLTVL.